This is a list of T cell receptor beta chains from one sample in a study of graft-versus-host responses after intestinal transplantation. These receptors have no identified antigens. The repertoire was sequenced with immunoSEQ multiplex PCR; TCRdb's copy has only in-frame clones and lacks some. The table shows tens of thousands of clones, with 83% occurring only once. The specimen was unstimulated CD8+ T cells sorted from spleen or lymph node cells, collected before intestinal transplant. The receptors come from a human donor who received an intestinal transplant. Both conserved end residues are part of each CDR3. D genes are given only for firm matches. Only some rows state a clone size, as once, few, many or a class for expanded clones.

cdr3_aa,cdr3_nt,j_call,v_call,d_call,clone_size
CASSLDPRGTYEQYF,TGTGCCAGCAGCTTAGACCCTCGGGGAACCTACGAGCAGTACTTC,TRBJ2-7,TRBV13,-,once
CASSLVAAVTLEQYF,TGTGCCAGCAGCTTAGTTGCGGCGGTCACTTTGGAGCAGTACTTC,TRBJ2-7,TRBV7-9,-,once
CAWRGRRYEQYF,TGTGCCTGGAGGGGGAGGAGGTACGAGCAGTACTTC,TRBJ2-7,TRBV30,-,-
CASGIAGELFF,TGTGCCAGCGGGATTGCCGGGGAGCTGTTTTTT,TRBJ2-2,TRBV27,-,once
CASSYSGSNQPQHF,TGTGCCAGCAGTTACTCAGGAAGCAATCAGCCCCAGCATTTT,TRBJ1-5,TRBV6-6,-,-
CASSDGTGPPDTQYF,TGTGCCAGCAGTGATGGGACAGGGCCCCCAGATACGCAGTATTTT,TRBJ2-3,TRBV2,TRBD1,-
CASSLAGSSTDTQYF,TGTGCCAGCAGCTTGGCGGGATCTAGCACAGATACGCAGTATTTT,TRBJ2-3,TRBV7-3,-,-
CAISEPGRYSGNTIYF,TGTGCCATCAGTGAGCCGGGACGGTACTCTGGAAACACCATATATTTT,TRBJ1-3,TRBV10-3,-,-
CASEGTGEGGYEQYF,TGTGCCAGCGAGGGGACAGGGGAGGGGGGTTACGAGCAGTACTTC,TRBJ2-7,TRBV2,TRBD1,-
CASSFGGTSYEQYF,TGTGCCAGCAGTTTCGGGGGGACCTCCTACGAGCAGTACTTC,TRBJ2-7,TRBV27,TRBD2,-
CASSLCLGREQYF,TGTGCCAGCAGTTTATGCCTCGGTAGGGAGCAGTACTTC,TRBJ2-7,TRBV28,-,once
CANQRTGRDGYTF,TGTGCCAACCAACGGACAGGGAGAGATGGCTACACCTTC,TRBJ1-2,TRBV5-3,TRBD1,-
CASSYSGGANEQFF,TGTGCCAGCAGTTACTCGGGGGGTGCCAATGAGCAGTTCTTC,TRBJ2-1,TRBV6-5,-,-
CASGTVPGPGHAYEQYF,TGTGCCAGCGGAACAGTACCCGGACCTGGCCATGCCTACGAGCAGTACTTC,TRBJ2-7,TRBV2,-,-
CASSQIRGGKETQYF,TGTGCCAGCAGCCAAATCAGAGGGGGCAAAGAGACCCAGTACTTC,TRBJ2-5,TRBV7-9,TRBD1,-
CASSFGKGANTGELFF,TGCGCCAGCAGCTTTGGGAAGGGGGCGAACACCGGGGAGCTGTTTTTT,TRBJ2-2,TRBV5-1,-,-
CAISGEDRGYNEQFF,TGTGCCATCAGTGGGGAGGACAGGGGTTACAATGAGCAGTTCTTC,TRBJ2-1,TRBV10-3,TRBD1,-
CASRGTPPYEQYF,TGCGCCAGCAGGGGGACACCCCCCTACGAGCAGTACTTC,TRBJ2-7,TRBV10-1,-,-
CASSLSVDRGWTDTQYF,TGCGCCAGCAGCTTGAGTGTGGACAGGGGATGGACAGATACGCAGTATTTT,TRBJ2-3,TRBV5-1,TRBD1,-
CASSDRGTDTQYF,TGTGCCAGCAGTGACAGGGGCACAGATACGCAGTATTTT,TRBJ2-3,TRBV6-4,-,-
CASSLVSYEQYF,TGTGCCAGCAGCTTAGTTTCCTACGAGCAGTACTTC,TRBJ2-7,TRBV13,-,once
CASSPRAYQETQYF,TGTGCCAGTAGTCCTCGGGCCTACCAAGAGACCCAGTACTTC,TRBJ2-5,TRBV19,-,-
CASSLNGRATGELFF,TGTGCCAGCAGCCTTAACGGGCGGGCCACCGGGGAGCTGTTTTTT,TRBJ2-2,TRBV7-6,-,-
CASSEWDREGINYGYTF,TGTGCCAGCAGCGAGTGGGACAGGGAGGGGATTAATTATGGCTACACCTTC,TRBJ1-2,TRBV7-2,TRBD1,-
CASSENEQFF,TGTGCCAGCAGTGAAAATGAGCAGTTCTTC,TRBJ2-1,TRBV28,-,-
CSVFRAGGGYTF,TGCAGCGTCTTCAGGGCCGGAGGCGGCTACACCTTC,TRBJ1-2,TRBV29-1,-,-
CASSIDGGPYNEQFF,TGTGCCAGTAGTATCGACGGGGGACCCTACAATGAGCAGTTCTTC,TRBJ2-1,TRBV19,-,-
CARSVGGQGVGNTEAFF,TGTGCCCGCAGCGTAGGGGGACAGGGGGTCGGGAACACTGAAGCTTTCTTT,TRBJ1-1,TRBV9,TRBD1,-
CASSSTSGGLETQYF,TGTGCCAGCAGTTCCACTAGCGGGGGACTGGAGACCCAGTACTTC,TRBJ2-5,TRBV6-5,TRBD2,-
CASSYYEGAYEQYF,TGTGCCAGCAGTTACTATGAGGGAGCCTACGAGCAGTACTTC,TRBJ2-7,TRBV6-6,-,-
CASSSDRGTEAFF,TGTGCCAGCAGCTCCGACAGGGGCACTGAAGCTTTCTTT,TRBJ1-1,TRBV5-6,TRBD1,-
CASSLFRVTGELFF,TGCGCCAGCAGCTTGTTTAGGGTAACCGGGGAGCTGTTTTTT,TRBJ2-2,TRBV5-1,-,few
CASSVEGTGGLDGYTF,TGTGCCAGCAGCGTAGAAGGGACAGGGGGCCTGGATGGCTACACCTTC,TRBJ1-2,TRBV9,TRBD1,-
CASSEVAGGYEQYF,TGTGCCAGCAGTGAGGTAGCGGGGGGCTACGAGCAGTACTTC,TRBJ2-7,TRBV6-4,TRBD2,few
CASSERGVYEQYF,TGTGCCAGCAGTGAAAGGGGGGTCTACGAGCAGTACTTC,TRBJ2-7,TRBV6-1,-,-
CASSEPGVYEQYF,TGCGCCAGCAGTGAGCCGGGGGTCTACGAGCAGTACTTC,TRBJ2-7,TRBV10-2,-,-
CASSQESTNTEAFF,TGTGCCAGCAGCCAAGAATCTACGAACACTGAAGCTTTCTTT,TRBJ1-1,TRBV4-2,-,-
CASSQSRGVGPDTDTQYF,TGCGCCAGCAGCCAATCTAGGGGCGTAGGGCCGGACACAGATACGCAGTATTTT,TRBJ2-3,TRBV4-1,-,-
CASSEEAPTGDGSAVANEKLFF,TGTGCCAGCAGTGAAGAGGCCCCCACAGGGGACGGTAGCGCGGTGGCTAATGAAAAACTGTTTTTT,TRBJ1-4,TRBV2,TRBD1,-
CASGPGTSGQETQYF,TGTGCTAGTGGTCCGGGGACTAGCGGACAAGAGACCCAGTACTTC,TRBJ2-5,TRBV12-5,TRBD2,-
CASSVGGGMNTEAFF,TGTGCCAGCAGCGTAGGCGGCGGGATGAACACTGAAGCTTTCTTT,TRBJ1-1,TRBV9,-,-
CAWSGDTKQETQYF,TGTGCCTGGAGTGGGGACACTAAACAAGAGACCCAGTACTTC,TRBJ2-5,TRBV30,-,-
CASSLEGDSTDTQYF,TGTGCCAGCAGCTTAGAAGGGGATAGTACAGATACGCAGTATTTT,TRBJ2-3,TRBV7-9,-,-
CASSPYGLSSYEQYF,TGTGCCAGCAGCCCGTACGGACTGAGCTCCTACGAGCAGTACTTC,TRBJ2-7,TRBV7-2,-,-
CASSQDTPYEQYF,TGCGCCAGCAGCCAAGATACACCCTACGAGCAGTACTTC,TRBJ2-7,TRBV4-1,-,once
CASSPGEDYEQYF,TGTGCCAGCTCACCAGGGGAGGACTACGAGCAGTACTTC,TRBJ2-7,TRBV18,-,-
CASSLSPGVDYGYTF,TGTGCCAGCAGTTTATCGCCCGGGGTGGACTATGGCTACACCTTC,TRBJ1-2,TRBV27,-,-
CASSLGAGILNSPLHF,TGTGCCAGCAGCTTGGGTGCAGGGATCTTGAATTCACCCCTCCACTTT,TRBJ1-6,TRBV5-6,-,-
CASSLSPGQWGSSYEQYF,TGTGCCAGCAGCTTATCCCCCGGCCAGTGGGGGTCCTCCTACGAGCAGTACTTC,TRBJ2-7,TRBV7-9,-,-
CSVVEGSYEQYF,TGCAGCGTTGTGGAGGGATCCTACGAGCAGTACTTC,TRBJ2-7,TRBV29-1,-,few
CASSVGGLADSYNEQFF,TGTGCCAGCAGCGTAGGGGGACTAGCGGACTCCTACAATGAGCAGTTCTTC,TRBJ2-1,TRBV9,TRBD2,-
CASSLTGANEKLFF,TGTGCCAGCAGTCTTACAGGGGCTAATGAAAAACTGTTTTTT,TRBJ1-4,TRBV6-1,TRBD1,-
CAWIEGGQAKRVSNQPQHF,TGTGCCTGGATCGAAGGAGGACAAGCCAAAAGGGTGAGCAATCAGCCCCAGCATTTT,TRBJ1-5,TRBV30,-,-
CASSPAVTSTDTQYF,TGTGCCAGCAGCCCAGCGGTTACTAGCACAGATACGCAGTATTTT,TRBJ2-3,TRBV7-8,-,-
CASSTQGDEDEKLFF,TGTGCCAGCAGCACCCAGGGGGATGAGGATGAAAAACTGTTTTTT,TRBJ1-4,TRBV9,TRBD1,-